This TCR beta chain is drawn from a study of T-cell reconstitution after alpha-beta-depleted transplantation in children. Unique molecular identifiers were used to barcode this TCRbeta library. TCRdb analysed the PCR reads with MiXCR anew, one entry per CDR3 protein. Counted here are about 540,000 distinct CDR3 sequences, around 16% occurring once; the ten biggest clones make up 2.5% to 3.5%. The CDR3 sequence is 14 residues long. Germline values: CDR1 MNHEY, CDR2 SMNVEV (reference sequence). Trimming took off 2 bases at V and 6 bases at J, with 13 bases between the two ends. The TCR was taken from a human donor who donated a stem cell graft to a child with acute lymphoblastic leukemia. Sequencing was performed on PBMCs from the stem cell graft donor, taken from the stem cell graft. The genes are TRBV27 and TRBJ1-2, with D possibly being TRBD1 (5 bases). The CDR3 sequence: CASSLDSEIHGYTF. CDR3 in DNA: TGTGCCAGCAGTTTAGACAGCGAGATACATGGCTACACCTTC.